This T cell receptor (beta chain) is drawn from a study of cytomegalovirus exposure and HLA in healthy donors. Study-level points and caveats: Within the 90 to 150 validation repertoires, first-cohort TCR clusters tended to co-occur, according to a later analysis. Across donors, most TCRs were seen rarely, yet some public ones were widespread. The study flagged approximately 180 TCR beta chains as cytomegalovirus-associated. Specificity of a few CMV-associated chains for CMV antigens was verified in vitro.

On this clone: Its matching antigen is unknown.

The CDR3 runs 17 residues. CDR1 is SGHAT and CDR2 is FQNNGV in the germline V gene. Trimming cost V 5 bases and J 5 bases; bases outside gene matches: 14. Profiled with immunoSEQ multiplex PCR; TCRdb holds only in-frame clones, not every one. The sample has approximately 150,000 clones, approximately 86% seen once. The TCR was taken from a man aged 25-40 years in good health and CMV-seropositive. Specimen: PBMCs. The chain couples TRBV11-2 to TRBJ2-2; 7 bases match TRBD1. This chain's CDR3 is CASSLTQGFGTTGELFF. The CDR3 DNA sequence: TGTGCCAGCAGCCTTACACAGGGGTTCGGGACGACCGGGGAGCTGTTTTTT. The full variable domain, rest sourced from reference TRBV11-2 and TRBJ2-2, is EAGVAQSPRYKIIEKRQSVAFWCNPISGHATLYWYQQILGQGPKLLIQFQNNGVVDDSQLPKDRFSAERLKGVDSTLKIQPAKLEDSAVYLCASSLTQGFGTTGELFFGEGSRLTVL.